One sample yielded the 18 T cell receptor beta chains listed below, sequenced in a study of T-cell memory formation after mild COVID-19. TCRdb passed the 5' RACE reads through MiXCR, listing each CDR3 protein once. The sample has around 200,000 distinct CDR3 sequences, more than 15% seen once. The sample comprised PBMCs or a T cell subset sorted from them (not recorded which). The receptors shown here come from an adult woman who had mild COVID-19 (a few samples of this study predate the infection). Cell type and time point are not known.

This clonotype was seen a handful of times. The chain combines TRBV5-6 with TRBJ2-7, with D possibly matching TRBD1 (5 bases). CDR3 length: 13 amino acids. Trimming shortened V by 1 base and J by 2 bases, and 7 bases separated the two germline ends. CDR1 and CDR2 (germline): SGHDT, YYEEEE. Here the CDR3 reads CASSLQGPYEQYF. The CDR3, as DNA: TGTGCCAGCAGCTTGCAGGGCCCCTACGAGCAGTACTTC.

The chain is built from TRBV4-2 and TRBJ1-5; D call uncertain. Germline-derived CDR1 and CDR2 are LGHNA and YNFKEQ. The CDR3 spans 16 residues. Trimming took 0 bases from V and 3 from J, leaving 12 bases between them. The CDR3 nucleotides are TGTGCCAGCAGCCAAGATTTTAAGGGAATCAATCAGCCCCAGCATTTT. Translating it yields CASSQDFKGINQPQHF.

This clonotype was recorded a few times. The chain uses TRBV6-2 or TRBV6-3 and TRBJ2-1; no firm D call. CDR1 is MNHEY, CDR2 SVGEGT, per germline. The CDR3 has 13 amino acids. V lost 6 bases and J 4 bases, leaving 10 bases between the germline ends. In nucleotides, the CDR3 is TGTGCCAGCAGCCCGACCGTTTACAATGAGCAGTTCTTC. Amino acid sequence: CASSPTVYNEQFF.

This clonotype has a count of ten or more. The V gene is TRBV6-5, the J gene TRBJ2-3, with unresolved D. V lost 6 bases and J lost 6, with 10 bases in between. The CDR3 has 12 residues. Germline loops: CDR1 MNHEY, CDR2 SVGAGI. CDR3 loop: CASRASSDTQYF. The CDR3 nucleotides read TGTGCCAGCAGGGCGTCCTCGGATACGCAGTATTTT.

In its sample, this clonotype was seen a few times. V usage is TRBV24-1 and J usage is TRBJ2-1, with 9 bases matching TRBD1. This CDR3 contains 17 residues. Germline CDR1 and CDR2: KGHDR and SFDVKD. After removal of 7 bases from V and 0 bases from J, the junction contained 9 bases not matched to a gene. The CDR3 is CATSVNGQGNSYNEQFF. DNA of the CDR3: TGTGCCACCAGCGTGAACGGACAGGGGAACTCCTACAATGAGCAGTTCTTC.

The CDR3 sequence is CASSLGTAPYEQYF. The CDR3 bases are TGCGCCAGCAGCTTAGGGACCGCGCCCTACGAGCAGTACTTC. This chain connects TRBV5-1 to TRBJ2-7; the D call may be TRBD1 or TRBD2 (5 bases each). V dropped 2 bases and J dropped 2 bases, with 11 bases sitting between them. Germline loops: CDR1 SGHRS, CDR2 YFSETQ. This CDR3 comprises 14 residues.

This clonotype was found a few times. As DNA, the CDR3 is TGCAGTGCTAGAGATGGGACGAACACTGAAGCTTTCTTT. This codes for CSARDGTNTEAFF. The gene calls are TRBV20-1 and TRBJ1-1; D possibly corresponds to TRBD1 (5 bases). Germline lookup yields CDR1 DFQATT and CDR2 SNEGSKA (reference sequence). Trimming removed 0 bases at V and 1 base at J, with 6 bases between. The length of the CDR3 is 13 residues.

CDR3 nucleotides: TGTGCCAGCAGCCCGACAGGAGACGATCAGCCCCAGCATTTT. Translation gives CASSPTGDDQPQHF. The chain links TRBV11-2 to TRBJ1-5, with D possibly TRBD1 on 6 matching bases. This CDR3 is 14 amino acids long. The ends were cut back, 5 bases at V and 5 bases at J, with 13 bases in the middle. The germline V gene encodes CDR1 SGHAT and CDR2 FQNNGV.

The chain carries TRBV7-2 and TRBJ1-2; no clear D gene. Germline V gives CDR1 SGHTA, CDR2 FQGNSA. The CDR3 totals 15 residues. V was trimmed by 4 bases and J by 1 base, leaving 13 bases between them. The CDR3 coding sequence is TGTGCCAGCAGCTCGCCCGGCTCCTATAACTATGGCTACACCTTC. This sequence encodes CASSSPGSYNYGYTF.

This clonotype has a handful of counts. This chain connects TRBV12-3 or TRBV12-4 to TRBJ1-5; 9 bases map to TRBD1. The junction had 8 bases not matched to a gene; V was cut back by 6 bases and J by 5 bases. This CDR3 is 15 amino acids long. The CDR3 DNA sequence: TGTGCCAGCAGACCAACAGGGGGCGGTCATCAGCCCCAGCATTTT. Protein: CASRPTGGGHQPQHF.

V gene TRBV10-3 combines with J gene TRBJ2-3; 7 nucleotides align to TRBD2. The V segment lost 5 bases and the J segment 4 bases; nucleotides outside the gene matches: 15. In germline, CDR1 is ENHRY, CDR2 SYGVKD. This CDR3 contains 17 residues. CDR3 nucleotides: TGTGCCATCAGTACCTCGATGGGAGGGACCTTCCCAGATACGCAGTATTTT. This translates into CAISTSMGGTFPDTQYF.

The sample holds a few counts of this clonotype. This chain uses TRBV4-1 with TRBJ1-1, with D maybe TRBD1 (5 bases). Trimming took 1 base from V and 10 from J, leaving 19 bases between them. This CDR3 is 15 amino acids long. Germline lookup yields CDR1 MGHRA and CDR2 YSYEKL. In DNA, the CDR3 is TGCGCCAGCAGCCAAGCCGGGACGCTGAAAAGCGGAGCTTTCTTT. This sequence encodes CASSQAGTLKSGAFF.

This clonotype was counted many times. J is TRBJ2-7 and V is TRBV20-1; 10 nucleotides match TRBD2. Germline V gene lookup returns CDR1 DFQATT and CDR2 SNEGSKA (reference sequence). The CDR3 spans 16 residues. Trimming took 0 bases from V and 2 from J; bases not matched to a gene: 7. As DNA, the CDR3 is TGCAGTGCTAGAGATCGACTAGCGGGTTTCCCCTACGAGCAGTACTTC. Its protein product is CSARDRLAGFPYEQYF.

This clonotype was found once. This sequence joins TRBV11-3 and TRBJ2-5; D uncertain. This CDR3 spans 16 amino acids. Germline CDR1 and CDR2: SGHNT and YENEEA. The V and J ends lost 1 base and 5 bases respectively, with 17 bases between them. Here the CDR3 reads CASSLGIWRGFETQYF. CDR3 bases: TGTGCCAGCAGCTTAGGAATCTGGCGTGGCTTTGAGACCCAGTACTTC.

V and J are TRBV7-8 and TRBJ2-3, with a tentative D call TRBD2 (6 bases). The V gene lost 4 bases and the J gene lost 0 bases, with 11 bases spanning the gap. Germline V lookup: CDR1 SGHVS, CDR2 FQNEAQ. The CDR3 is 15 residues long. The CDR3 loop reads CASSSYGRSTDTQYF. The CDR3 region has the DNA TGTGCCAGCAGCTCGTACGGGAGAAGCACAGATACGCAGTATTTT. The entire variable domain, with the rest obtained from reference TRBV7-8 and TRBJ2-3, is as follows: GAGVSQSPRYKVAKRGQDVALRCDPISGHVSLFWYQQALGQGPEFLTYFQNEAQLDKSGLPSDRFFAERPEGSVSTLKIQRTQQEDSAVYLCASSSYGRSTDTQYFGPGTRLTVL.

This chain joins TRBV7-8 and TRBJ1-5, with 7 bases matching TRBD1. CDR1 and CDR2 (germline): SGHVS, FQNEAQ. The trim removed 2 bases at V and 3 bases at J, leaving 7 bases unmatched. This CDR3 spans 16 amino acids. CDR3 nucleotide sequence: TGTGCCAGCAGCTTAATGGCAGGGGGTTACAATCAGCCCCAGCATTTT. Translating it yields CASSLMAGGYNQPQHF.

This clonotype turned up a few times. The gene calls are TRBV6-5 and TRBJ2-2, with D unclear. The germline V gene encodes CDR1 MNHEY and CDR2 SVGAGI. V was clipped by 2 bases and J by 7 bases, with 5 bases between them. This CDR3 has 12 residues. The CDR3 sequence is CASSYDRGELFF. CDR3 DNA: TGTGCCAGCAGTTACGATCGCGGGGAGCTGTTTTTT.

This rearrangement joins TRBV5-1 to TRBJ2-3; the match to TRBD2 covers 9 bases. Germline trimming cut 4 bases from V and 5 bases from J; bases unmatched to any gene: 8. Germline V gene sequence: CDR1 SGHRS, CDR2 YFSETQ. The CDR3 runs to 15 residues. The CDR3 reads CASSHSGSDVDTQYF. The DNA of the CDR3 is TGCGCCAGCAGCCATAGCGGGAGTGATGTAGATACGCAGTATTTT.